The 5 T cell receptor beta chains listed next were all sequenced from one sample in a study of OX40 agonist ivuxolimab in advanced cancers. Sequenced by immunoSEQ multiplex PCR; TCRdb stores in-frame clones only, minus some. The repertoire consists of about 72,000 clones, with 75% to 90% occurring once and the leading ten covering roughly 1%. The starting material was CD4+ or CD8+ T cells sorted from blood, obtained in a trial of the OX40 agonist ivuxolimab. The receptors here all came from an adult with an advanced solid tumor such as melanoma, head and neck, liver or kidney cancer.

The chain uses TRBV5-1 and TRBJ2-5; perhaps TRBD1 as D (5 bases). Germline V gene lookup returns CDR1 SGHRS and CDR2 YFSETQ. Trimming removed 0 bases at V and 4 bases at J, with 13 bases between. This CDR3 is 15 amino acids long. CDR3 coding DNA: TGCGCCAGCAGCTTGGTAGGGGCAGGGATAGAGACCCAGTACTTC. Encoded protein: CASSLVGAGIETQYF.

This chain uses TRBV29-1 with TRBJ1-3; no firm D call. CDR3 size: 12 residues. V dropped 4 bases and J dropped 4 bases, with 8 bases sitting between them. Looked up from germline, CDR1 is SQVTM and CDR2 is ANQGSEA. The CDR3 here is CSVGSGGNTIYF. The CDR3 DNA follows: TGCAGCGTTGGCTCGGGAGGAAACACCATATATTTT. The whole variable domain, remainder taken from reference TRBV29-1 and TRBJ1-3, is SAVISQKPSRDICQRGTSLTIQCQVDSQVTMMFWYRQQPGQSLTLIATANQGSEATYESGFVIDKFPISRPNLTFSTLTVSNMSPEDSSIYLCSVGSGGNTIYFGEGSWLTVV.

As for this clone: Germline and junction disagree at one end, which may indicate a read error. This sequence joins TRBV10-3 and TRBJ1-5; 8 nucleotides match TRBD1. Per the germline V gene, CDR1 is ENHRY and CDR2 is SYGVKD. This CDR3 contains 13 residues. CDR3 protein: CAVRGTGDQPQHF. For the CDR3, the DNA is TGTGCCGTCAGAGGGACAGGTGATCAGCCCCAGCATTTT.

The chain has TRBV19 and TRBJ2-7, with a weak D call TRBD1 (5 bases). The CDR3 extends over 13 amino acids. V was trimmed by 5 bases and J by 6 bases, leaving 14 bases between them. The germline V gene encodes CDR1 LNHDA and CDR2 SQIVND (reference sequence). The CDR3 DNA reads TGTGCCAGTAGTGCGACAACAGGTCGCGAGCAGTACTTC. Residues: CASSATTGREQYF.

The rearrangement joins TRBV10-1 to TRBJ2-3; TRBD2 matches 11 bases. The V and J ends lost 7 bases and 5 bases, in that order; junction bases with no gene match: 2. Germline CDR1 is WNHNN and CDR2 is SYGVQD (reference sequence). The CDR3 consists of 13 residues. CDR3 amino acids: CASKLAGEDTQYF. The CDR3 DNA follows: TGCGCCAGCAAACTAGCGGGAGAAGATACGCAGTATTTT.